The clone carrying this T cell receptor beta chain has just one count. A much larger clone lies a single base off, so this may be a read error. Bulk tissue was left unsorted, and RNA and DNA were co-extracted from 20-30 mg of it. Chronic HBV infection was present in the patients, who were treatment-naive. The sample is drawn from a study of tumor-infiltrating lymphocytes in primary liver carcinoma. Starting material of 450 to 500 ng total RNA yielded TCR beta cDNA via a constant-region primer. What produced the TCR beta libraries was three nested multiplex PCR rounds using slightly modified ARM-PCR. TCRdb re-analysed the multiplex PCR reads in MiXCR, keeping a single row per CDR3 protein. The profile shows 35,000 to 50,000 distinct CDR3 sequences, roughly 75% of them singletons. The sample consisted of tumor-adjacent normal liver tissue. The receptor comes from a woman under 40 with primary liver carcinoma and hepatitis B virus infection.

CDR3 nucleotides: TGTGCCAGCAGCTTAGGCCTAGCGGGAGTCTCAGATAGGCAGTATTTT. Protein sequence: CASSLGLAGVSDRQYF. The chain employs TRBV7-9 and TRBJ2-3; 10 bases fit TRBD2. The V gene's germline CDR1 is SEHNR and CDR2 FQNEAQ (reference sequence). The CDR3 sequence is 16 residues long.